One and the same sample provided the 27 T cell receptor beta chains below, sequenced in a study of ipilimumab plus nivolumab after autologous stem cell transplantation. Assay used: immunoSEQ multiplex PCR; TCRdb lists only in-frame clones, some missing. Here the sample spans a few thousand clones, about 70% being singletons. This specimen consisted of PBMCs, obtained in a trial of ipilimumab plus nivolumab as post-transplant consolidation. Source of these receptors: a male donor with multiple myeloma.

There are a few counts of this clone. The chain is built from TRBV18 and TRBJ2-3, with D perhaps TRBD2 (5 bases). With 5 bases removed from V and 0 bases from J, the gap between germline ends came to 12 bases. The length of the CDR3 is 15 residues. Germline assignment: CDR1 KGHSH and CDR2 LQKENI. The CDR3 reads CASSRTPPSTDTQYF. DNA of the CDR3: TGTGCCAGCTCAAGGACTCCGCCTAGCACAGATACGCAGTATTTT.

The J gene is TRBJ2-5, the V gene TRBV7-9; weak D call: TRBD1 (5 bases). Germline V gives CDR1 SEHNR, CDR2 FQNEAQ (reference sequence). Trimming pared 1 base from V and 5 bases from J, leaving 14 bases between. This CDR3 spans 15 amino acids. The CDR3 loop is CASSLGRVARETQYF. As DNA, the CDR3 is TGTGCCAGCAGCTTAGGCAGGGTTGCTCGGGAGACCCAGTACTTC. Together with reference TRBV7-9 and TRBJ2-5, the CDR3 gives the full variable domain: DTGVSQNPRHKITKRGQNVTFRCDPISEHNRLYWYRQTLGQGPEFLTYFQNEAQLEKSRLLSDRFSAERPKGSFSTLEIQRTEQGDSAMYLCASSLGRVARETQYFGPGTRLLVL.

This rearrangement joins TRBV1 to TRBJ1-3. TRBV1 is shown as a pseudogene. CDR3 size: 17 residues. This CDR3 reads CTSSQDWRVFRGNTIYF. The CDR3 DNA reads as TGCACCAGCAGCCAAGACTGGCGGGTCTTCCGGGGAAACACCATATATTTT.

The V gene is TRBV7-2, the J gene TRBJ2-3, with 12 nucleotides matching TRBD2. CDR3 length: 16 amino acids. The trim removed 8 bases at V and 0 bases at J, leaving 6 bases unmatched. Germline CDR1 reads SGHTA; CDR2 reads FQGNSA. The CDR3 loop is CASGLAGIASTDTQYF. CDR3 bases: TGTGCCAGCGGACTAGCGGGGATAGCTAGCACAGATACGCAGTATTTT.

The chain links TRBV5-1 to TRBJ2-1; 10 bases match TRBD2. The V and J ends lost 0 bases and 6 bases, in that order; junction bases with no gene match: 6. In germline, CDR1 is SGHRS, CDR2 YFSETQ. This CDR3 has 16 amino acids. As DNA, the CDR3 is TGCGCCAGCAGCTTGGAAGGACTAGCGGTTGCCAATGAGCAGTTCTTC. Amino acid sequence: CASSLEGLAVANEQFF.

The rearrangement links TRBV28 to TRBJ2-3, with 10 bases lining up with TRBD1. Germline lookup yields CDR1 MDHEN and CDR2 SYDVKM. The CDR3 contains 18 residues. Germline trimming cut 6 bases from V and 1 base from J; bases unmatched to any gene: 13. The CDR3 bases are TGTGCCAGCAGCTACCCGGGACAGGGGCGTTGGGGCACAGATACGCAGTATTTT. Protein: CASSYPGQGRWGTDTQYF.

As DNA, the CDR3 is TGCGCCAGCAGCCAAGATCAGGGTTTACGACACTTGCACTATGGCTACACCTTC. Its protein is CASSQDQGLRHLHYGYTF. The chain couples TRBV4-1 to TRBJ1-2; TRBD1 might be the D (5 bases). Trimming took 0 bases from V and 3 from J, leaving 20 bases between them. This CDR3 is 18 amino acids long. Looked up from germline, CDR1 is MGHRA and CDR2 is YSYEKL.

This clone occurred once. This sequence joins TRBV7-9 and TRBJ2-5; 8 bases match TRBD2. Losses at the gene ends were 1 base for V and 5 bases for J; bases not matched to a gene: 9. Per germline, CDR1 SEHNR and CDR2 FQNEAQ (reference sequence). The CDR3 spans 16 residues. The DNA for the CDR3 is TGTGCCAGCAGCTTAGATACGGGACTAGGGTTGGAGACCCAGTACTTC. Protein sequence: CASSLDTGLGLETQYF.

The chain recombines TRBV28 with TRBJ2-1, with TRBD1 identical over 8 bases. Per germline, CDR1 MDHEN and CDR2 SYDVKM. V shed 3 bases and J 4 bases; nucleotides not matched to a gene: 5. This CDR3 comprises 15 residues. The CDR3 region is CASSFFRGPYNEQFF. For the CDR3, the DNA is TGTGCCAGCAGTTTTTTCAGGGGGCCATACAATGAGCAGTTCTTC.

The chain couples TRBV19 to TRBJ1-1; D unresolved. Trimming left V 5 bases short and J 0 bases short, with 10 bases between. Germline CDR1 is LNHDA and CDR2 is SQIVND (reference sequence). The CDR3 sequence is 14 residues long. CDR3 DNA sequence: TGTGCCAGTAGTTTGAGACGGGTGAACACTGAAGCTTTCTTT. Its protein product is CASSLRRVNTEAFF.

The table lists this clone with a count of one. V is TRBV2 and J is TRBJ2-1; 13 bases line up with TRBD2. Per germline, CDR1 SNHLY and CDR2 FYNNEI. The CDR3 is 14 amino acids. After removal of 10 bases from V and 9 bases from J, the junction contained 9 bases not matched to a gene. In nucleotides, the CDR3 is TGTGCCATAGGGACTAGCGGGACGACCAGTGAGCAGTTCTTC. Encoded protein: CAIGTSGTTSEQFF.

V and J are TRBV6-1 and TRBJ2-5; tentatively, D is TRBD1 or TRBD2 (6 bases each). The DNA end lines up better with TRBJ2-7; the J call may be wrong. This CDR3 contains 15 residues. CDR1 and CDR2 from the germline V gene are MNHNS and SASEGT. The CDR3 spells CASRYGGPSSYEQYF. CDR3 bases: TGTGCCAGCAGGTATGGGGGGCCTAGCTCCTACGAGCAGTACTTC.

This clone qualifies as medium-sized. The rearrangement uses TRBV9 and TRBJ2-1; unclear D gene. This CDR3 comprises 12 residues. Trimming stripped 3 bases from V and 7 bases from J, with 8 bases between. Germline V gives CDR1 SGDLS, CDR2 YYNGEE. The CDR3 coding sequence is TGTGCCAGCAGCGGACGGTTGAATGAGCAGTTCTTC. Amino acid sequence: CASSGRLNEQFF.

This clone was picked up a small number of times. V is TRBV19 and J is TRBJ2-7, with 7 positions matching TRBD1. This CDR3 contains 16 residues. Germline-derived CDR1 and CDR2 are LNHDA and SQIVND (reference sequence). V lost 2 bases and J lost 1; bases outside the gene matches: 8. The CDR3 DNA follows: TGTGCCAGTAGTATACAGTCCAGGACAGGATCCTACGAGCAGTACTTC. Amino acid sequence: CASSIQSRTGSYEQYF.

This chain links TRBV28 with TRBJ2-6; 7 bases line up with TRBD1. The trim removed 4 bases at V and 6 bases at J, leaving 9 bases unmatched. The CDR3 is 16 residues long. Germline V CDR1 and CDR2: MDHEN, SYDVKM. CDR3 protein: CASSWDSLVEANVLTF. Written as DNA, the CDR3 is TGTGCCAGCAGTTGGGACAGTTTGGTCGAGGCCAACGTCCTGACTTTC. Full variable domain (remainder filled in from reference TRBV28 and TRBJ2-6): DVKVTQSSRYLVKRTGEKVFLECVQDMDHENMFWYRQDPGLGLRLIYFSYDVKMKEKGDIPEGYSVSREKKERFSLILESASTNQTSMYLCASSWDSLVEANVLTFGAGSRLTVL.

The rearrangement uses TRBV28 and TRBJ2-3, with a possible D match to TRBD2 (7 bases). Germline assignment: CDR1 MDHEN and CDR2 SYDVKM. V dropped 1 base and J dropped 5 bases, with 19 bases sitting between them. This CDR3 comprises 17 residues. The CDR3, as DNA: TGTGCCAGCAGTTTATCGGCGGGGGCGATAATTGGAGATACGCAGTATTTT. Amino acid sequence: CASSLSAGAIIGDTQYF.

The J gene is TRBJ2-7, the V gene TRBV11-2, with D tentatively TRBD2 (5 bases). The CDR3 loop spans 14 amino acids. Trimming removed 5 bases from V and 3 bases from J, with 14 bases in between. Per the germline V gene, CDR1 is SGHAT and CDR2 is FQNNGV. The DNA for the CDR3 is TGTGCCAGCAGCCCTGCTCTTGGGAGCTACGAGCAGTACTTC. Translated: CASSPALGSYEQYF.

In this sample, this clone turned up a few times. This sequence joins TRBV30 and TRBJ2-3; TRBD2 might be the D (6 bases). This CDR3 contains 15 residues. Trimming stripped 2 bases from V and 2 bases from J, with 14 bases between. Germline CDR1 is GTSNPN and CDR2 is SVGIG (reference sequence). CDR3 amino acids: CAWSLSGFLTDTQYF. The CDR3 DNA follows: TGTGCCTGGAGTCTCAGCGGGTTCCTCACAGATACGCAGTATTTT.

Here the CDR3 DNA reads TGTGCCAGCAGCGTGGATGCAGGGGATAGCTACACCTTC. Amino acids: CASSVDAGDSYTF. This chain connects TRBV9 to TRBJ1-2, with D possibly TRBD1 on 6 matching bases. The CDR3 length is 13 residues. The germline gives CDR1 SGDLS, CDR2 YYNGEE. V was pared by 2 bases and J by 9 bases, with 14 bases between. Combining the CDR3 with reference TRBV9 and TRBJ1-2 gives the whole variable domain DSGVTQTPKHLITATGQRVTLRCSPRSGDLSVYWYQQSLDQGLQFLIQYYNGEERAKGNILERFSAQQFPDLHSELNLSSLELGDSALYFCASSVDAGDSYTFGSGTRLTVV.

This chain connects TRBV6-1 to TRBJ2-5; TRBD2 matches 10 bases. Near its end, the DNA agrees better with TRBJ2-7, so the J call may be wrong. This CDR3 has 13 amino acids. The germline gives CDR1 MNHNS, CDR2 SASEGT. The chain's CDR3 is CASSSGRGNEQYF. CDR3 in DNA: TGTGCCAGCAGTAGCGGGAGGGGCAACGAGCAGTACTTC.

The chain employs TRBV27 and TRBJ2-7, with TRBD1 identical over 9 bases. Germline V CDR1 and CDR2: MNHEY, SMNVEV (reference sequence). This CDR3 contains 15 residues. J was trimmed by 0 bases and V by 6 bases; bases with no gene match: 6. The CDR3 DNA is TGTGCCAGCAGGCAACAGGGGGCCCCCTCCTACGAGCAGTACTTC. Its protein product is CASRQQGAPSYEQYF.

This clone was counted a single time. This rearrangement joins TRBV28 to TRBJ2-5; weak D call: TRBD1 (7 bases). Germline-derived CDR1 and CDR2 are MDHEN and SYDVKM. CDR3 length: 15 residues. The V end lost 3 bases, the J end lost 4 bases, and 15 bases lay between the germline ends. The CDR3 spells CASSFHGRGVETQYF. The CDR3 bases are TGTGCCAGCAGTTTCCACGGCAGGGGGGTAGAGACCCAGTACTTC.

The chain employs TRBV5-1 and TRBJ2-5; maybe TRBD1 (5 bases). Trimming removed 3 bases from V and 1 base from J, with 13 bases in between. Germline CDR1 reads SGHRS; CDR2 reads YFSETQ. The CDR3 runs to 15 residues. CDR3 in DNA: TGCGCCAGCAGCTCAGGGAACGGTGGCCAAGAGACCCAGTACTTC. Encoded protein: CASSSGNGGQETQYF. Full variable domain (rest looked up from reference TRBV5-1 and TRBJ2-5): KAGVTQTPRYLIKTRGQQVTLSCSPISGHRSVSWYQQTPGQGLQFLFEYFSETQRNKGNFPGRFSGRQFSNSRSEMNVSTLELGDSALYLCASSSGNGGQETQYFGPGTRLLVL.

Sample share makes this clone large. The chain employs TRBV27 and TRBJ1-1; the D gene is possibly TRBD1 (5 bases). The CDR3 is made up of 13 amino acids. V lost 5 bases and J 7 bases, leaving 14 bases between the germline ends. Germline assignment: CDR1 MNHEY and CDR2 SMNVEV (reference sequence). CDR3 coding DNA: TGTGCCAGCAGTGATAAGACGACAGTTGAAGCTTTCTTT. Protein product: CASSDKTTVEAFF.

The table lists this clone with a few counts. The chain recombines TRBV4-2 with TRBJ1-5; the D is unclear. The CDR3 runs to 13 residues. Germline V gives CDR1 LGHNA, CDR2 YNFKEQ. V lost 0 bases, J lost 4 bases, and 4 bases lay in between. CDR3 protein: CASSQDLNQPQHF. CDR3 in DNA: TGTGCCAGCAGCCAAGATCTGAATCAGCCCCAGCATTTT.

This rearrangement joins TRBV7-9 to TRBJ2-7, with 8 positions matching TRBD1. Germline CDR1 reads SEHNR; CDR2 reads FQNEAQ (reference sequence). With V trimmed by 5 bases and J by 1 base, 7 bases remained unmatched. The CDR3 is 15 residues long. CDR3 DNA sequence: TGTGCCAGCAGCCAAGGACAGGGTGTATCCTACGAGCAGTACTTC. It encodes CASSQGQGVSYEQYF.

The chain combines TRBV7-9 with TRBJ2-7; 8 bases are a match to TRBD1. Germline CDR1 reads SEHNR; CDR2 reads FQNEAQ (reference sequence). The ends lost 3 bases at V and 3 bases at J; junction bases unmatched: 10. The CDR3 contains 16 residues. This CDR3 is CASSFPRQGPLYEQYF. In DNA form, the CDR3 reads TGTGCCAGCAGCTTCCCTAGACAGGGGCCCCTCTACGAGCAGTACTTC.